The 11 T cell receptor beta chains in this list originate from one sample, sequenced in a study of blood T cell repertoires in COVID-19. Sequencing used immunoSEQ multiplex PCR; TCRdb keeps in-frame clones, though not all of them. The sample consists of around 200,000 clones, 86% of them appearing once. The sequenced sample was PBMCs or T cells enriched from blood (not recorded which). The receptors were sampled from a woman aged 35 to 49 with acute COVID-19.

The chain links TRBV10-1 to TRBJ1-5, with 7 positions matching TRBD1. Germline V lookup: CDR1 WNHNN, CDR2 SYGVQD (reference sequence). The CDR3 is made up of 18 amino acids. Trimming cost V 3 bases and J 0 bases; bases outside gene matches: 11. The DNA for the CDR3 is TGCGCCAGCAGTGATGAGGGGGCCCCTCCTTGTAGCAATCAGCCCCAGCATTTT. Protein product: CASSDEGAPPCSNQPQHF.

The rearrangement joins TRBV16 to TRBJ1-1; D is possibly TRBD1 (6 bases). The V and J ends lost 3 bases and 1 base respectively, with 6 bases between them. Looked up from germline, CDR1 is KGHSY and CDR2 is FQNENV. The CDR3 loop spans 13 amino acids. This CDR3 reads CASSQGANTEAFF. The CDR3, as DNA: TGTGCCAGCAGCCAGGGGGCGAACACTGAAGCTTTCTTT.

This clone was seen once. The J gene is TRBJ1-2, the V gene TRBV11-2; D perhaps matches TRBD1 (5 bases). The CDR3 loop spans 13 amino acids. Trimming pared 5 bases from V and 4 bases from J, leaving 11 bases between. The germline gives CDR1 SGHAT, CDR2 FQNNGV. This CDR3 reads CASSGGGTYGYTF. The CDR3, as DNA: TGTGCCAGCAGCGGCGGGGGGACCTATGGCTACACCTTC.

This chain uses TRBV19 with TRBJ2-1; 13 positions agree with TRBD2. CDR3 size: 14 residues. V lost 10 bases to trimming and J lost 9 bases; unmatched junction nucleotides: 9. Looked up from germline, CDR1 is LNHDA and CDR2 is SQIVND (reference sequence). Written as DNA, the CDR3 is TGTGCCATAGGACTAGCGGGGGTGTGGGGTGAGCAGTTCTTC. This encodes CAIGLAGVWGEQFF.

This rearrangement joins TRBV9 to TRBJ2-5; maybe TRBD2 (5 bases). This CDR3 has 16 residues. Per the germline V gene, CDR1 is SGDLS and CDR2 is YYNGEE. V lost 4 bases and J lost 2, with 18 bases in between. For the CDR3, the DNA is TGTGCCAGCAGCCCGACCGGAATAGCGTTACAAGAGACCCAGTACTTC. Its translation is CASSPTGIALQETQYF.

The chain couples TRBV6-5 to TRBJ1-2, with 7 bases lining up with TRBD1. After removal of 6 bases from V and 5 bases from J, the junction contained 6 bases not matched to a gene. The CDR3 has 13 residues. Per the germline V gene, CDR1 is MNHEY and CDR2 is SVGAGI. CDR3 residues: CASRGQAHYGYTF. In DNA, the CDR3 is TGTGCCAGCAGAGGACAGGCTCATTATGGCTACACCTTC.

The genes are TRBV9 and TRBJ2-1; 7 bases are a match to TRBD2. CDR1 is SGDLS and CDR2 is YYNGEE in the germline V gene. With V trimmed by 3 bases and J by 7 bases, 7 bases remained unmatched. The CDR3 is 14 amino acids. The chain's CDR3 is CASSEDPGGNEQFF. The CDR3 bases are TGTGCCAGCAGCGAGGACCCCGGGGGGAATGAGCAGTTCTTC.

Points on this clone: Its ends do not fully match the called genes, so a read error is possible. The V gene is TRBV19, the J gene TRBJ1-1; D possibly corresponds to TRBD1 (6 bases). Germline-derived CDR1 and CDR2 are LNHDA and SQIVND (reference sequence). The CDR3 sequence is 13 residues long. The CDR3 nucleotides read TGTGCCAGTAGTATTTCCTCTGGGCAGGGGAGGGTTTTT. It codes for CASSISSGQGRVF.

This chain joins TRBV7-9 and TRBJ1-2; 8 bases fit TRBD1. The CDR3 is made up of 18 amino acids. The J segment lost 7 bases and the V segment lost 0 bases, leaving 16 bases of the junction unmatched. Germline assignment: CDR1 SEHNR and CDR2 FQNEAQ (reference sequence). CDR3 residues: CASSLALATGGSLSGYTF. Here the CDR3 DNA reads TGTGCCAGCAGCTTAGCGCTTGCTACAGGGGGATCGTTAAGTGGCTACACCTTC.

V and J are TRBV6-6 and TRBJ1-2; maybe TRBD1 (5 bases). Germline V gene sequence: CDR1 MNHNY, CDR2 SVGAGI (reference sequence). The CDR3 consists of 13 residues. V was shortened by 5 bases and J by 7 bases, with 14 bases between the two germline ends. The CDR3 here is CASSPIREGGYTF. The CDR3 bases are TGTGCCAGCAGTCCAATCAGGGAGGGTGGCTACACCTTC.

The genes are TRBV5-1 and TRBJ1-1, with D maybe TRBD1 (6 bases). This CDR3 region has 15 residues. V lost 3 bases and J lost 7, with 19 bases in between. Germline-derived CDR1 and CDR2 are SGHRS and YFSETQ. CDR3 loop: CASSYPGTSPREAFF. CDR3 nucleotides: TGCGCCAGCAGCTATCCCGGGACATCGCCCCGTGAAGCTTTCTTT.